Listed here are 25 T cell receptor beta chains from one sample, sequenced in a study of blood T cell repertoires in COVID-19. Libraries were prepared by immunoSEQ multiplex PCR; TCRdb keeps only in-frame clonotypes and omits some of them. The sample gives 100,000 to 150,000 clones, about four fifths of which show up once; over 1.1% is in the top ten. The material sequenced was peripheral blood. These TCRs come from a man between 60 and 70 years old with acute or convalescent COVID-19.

CDR3 region: CAVGGVPNTEAFF. The CDR3 nucleotides read TGTGCTGTCGGGGGGGTTCCAAACACTGAAGCTTTCTTT. The V gene is TRBV12-5, the J gene TRBJ1-1; possible D gene TRBD1, 5 bases. Germline-derived CDR1 and CDR2 are LGHNT and FRNRAP. CDR3 length equals 13 residues. V lost 11 bases to trimming and J lost 2 bases, with 15 bases between them.

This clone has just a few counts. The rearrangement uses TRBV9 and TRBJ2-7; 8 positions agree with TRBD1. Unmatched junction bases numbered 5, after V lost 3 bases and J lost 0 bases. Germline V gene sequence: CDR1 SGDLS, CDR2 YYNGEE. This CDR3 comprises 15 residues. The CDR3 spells CASSGGQDFSYEQYF. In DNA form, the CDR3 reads TGTGCCAGCAGCGGGGGACAGGATTTCTCCTACGAGCAGTACTTC.

The CDR3 reads CASSETGTAYGYTF. DNA for the CDR3: TGTGCCAGCAGTGAAACAGGGACAGCTTATGGCTACACCTTC. This sequence joins TRBV6-4 and TRBJ1-2; the match to TRBD1 covers 7 bases. This CDR3 is 14 amino acids long. J lost 5 bases, V lost 3 bases, and 6 bases had no gene match. The germline V gene encodes CDR1 MRHNA and CDR2 SNTAGT.

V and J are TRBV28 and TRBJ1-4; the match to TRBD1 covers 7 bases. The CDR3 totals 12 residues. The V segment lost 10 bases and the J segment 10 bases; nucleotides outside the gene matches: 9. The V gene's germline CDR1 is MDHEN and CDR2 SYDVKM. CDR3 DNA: TGTGCCACAACCGGGACAGTTGGAAAACTGTTTTTT. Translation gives CATTGTVGKLFF.

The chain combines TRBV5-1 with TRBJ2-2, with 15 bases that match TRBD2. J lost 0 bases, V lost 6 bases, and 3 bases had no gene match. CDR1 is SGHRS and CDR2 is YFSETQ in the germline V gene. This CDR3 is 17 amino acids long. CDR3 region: CASTGTSGRSNTGELFF. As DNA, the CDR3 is TGCGCCAGCACCGGGACTAGCGGGAGGTCGAACACCGGGGAGCTGTTTTTT. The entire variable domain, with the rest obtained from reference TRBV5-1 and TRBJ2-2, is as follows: KAGVTQTPRYLIKTRGQQVTLSCSPISGHRSVSWYQQTPGQGLQFLFEYFSETQRNKGNFPGRFSGRQFSNSRSEMNVSTLELGDSALYLCASTGTSGRSNTGELFFGEGSRLTVL.

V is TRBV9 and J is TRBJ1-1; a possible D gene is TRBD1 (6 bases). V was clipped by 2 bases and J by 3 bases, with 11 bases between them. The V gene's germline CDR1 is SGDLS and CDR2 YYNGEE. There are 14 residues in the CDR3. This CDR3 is CASSVRGQDTEAFF. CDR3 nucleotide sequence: TGTGCCAGCAGCGTCAGGGGTCAGGACACTGAAGCTTTCTTT.

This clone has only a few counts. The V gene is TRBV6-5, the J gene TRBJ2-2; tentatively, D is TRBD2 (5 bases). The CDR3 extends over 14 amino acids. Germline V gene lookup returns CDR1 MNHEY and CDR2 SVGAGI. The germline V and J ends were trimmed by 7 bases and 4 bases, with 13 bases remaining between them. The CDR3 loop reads CASNLARATGELFF. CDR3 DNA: TGTGCCAGCAATCTAGCACGGGCCACCGGGGAGCTGTTTTTT.

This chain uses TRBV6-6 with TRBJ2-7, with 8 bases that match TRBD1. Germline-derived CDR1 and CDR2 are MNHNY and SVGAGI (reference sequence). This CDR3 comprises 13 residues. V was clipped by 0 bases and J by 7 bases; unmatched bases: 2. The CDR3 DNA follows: TGTGCCAGCAGTTACTCCAGGGGGCGGGAGCAGTACTTC. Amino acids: CASSYSRGREQYF.

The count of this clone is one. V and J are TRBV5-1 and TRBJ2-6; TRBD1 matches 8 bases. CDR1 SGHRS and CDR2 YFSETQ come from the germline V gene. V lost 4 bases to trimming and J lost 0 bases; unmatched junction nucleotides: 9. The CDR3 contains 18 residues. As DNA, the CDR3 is TGCGCCAGCAGCATCAGACAGGGGACCCACTCTGGGGCCAACGTCCTGACTTTC. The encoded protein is CASSIRQGTHSGANVLTF.

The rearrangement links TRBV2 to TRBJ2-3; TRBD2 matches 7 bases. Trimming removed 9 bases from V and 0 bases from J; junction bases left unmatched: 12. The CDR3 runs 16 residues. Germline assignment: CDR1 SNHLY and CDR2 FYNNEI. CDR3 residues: CASPTLATSSTDTQYF. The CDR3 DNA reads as TGTGCCAGTCCTACACTAGCGACGTCTAGCACAGATACGCAGTATTTT. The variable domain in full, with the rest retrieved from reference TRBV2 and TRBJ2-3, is EPEVTQTPSHQVTQMGQEVILRCVPISNHLYFYWYRQILGQKVEFLVSFYNNEISEKSEIFDDQFSVERPDGSNFTLKIRSTKLEDSAMYFCASPTLATSSTDTQYFGPGTRLTVL.

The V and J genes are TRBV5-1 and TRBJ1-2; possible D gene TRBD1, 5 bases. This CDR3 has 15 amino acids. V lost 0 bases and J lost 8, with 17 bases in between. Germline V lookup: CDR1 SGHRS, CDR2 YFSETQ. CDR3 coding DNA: TGCGCCAGCAGCTTGGAAGGACATAAGATTAAAGGCTACACCTTC. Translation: CASSLEGHKIKGYTF.

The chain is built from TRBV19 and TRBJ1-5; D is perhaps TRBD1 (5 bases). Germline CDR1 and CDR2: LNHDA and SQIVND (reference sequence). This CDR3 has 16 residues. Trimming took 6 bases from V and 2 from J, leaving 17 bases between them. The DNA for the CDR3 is TGTGCCAGTAGGCCCAAGGAGGGGTTTGGCAATCAGCCCCAGCATTTT. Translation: CASRPKEGFGNQPQHF. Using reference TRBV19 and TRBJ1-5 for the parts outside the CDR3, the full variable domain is DGGITQSPKYLFRKEGQNVTLSCEQNLNHDAMYWYRQDPGQGLRLIYYSQIVNDFQKGDIAEGYSVSREKKESFPLTVTSAQKNPTAFYLCASRPKEGFGNQPQHFGDGTRLSIL.

The CDR3 region is CASRRLGSGGYTF. As DNA, the CDR3 is TGTGCCAGCCGAAGATTGGGTTCGGGAGGCTACACCTTC. This chain connects TRBV27 to TRBJ1-2; D is ambiguous. V lost 8 bases and J lost 8, with 18 bases in between. Germline V gene sequence: CDR1 MNHEY, CDR2 SMNVEV (reference sequence). CDR3 size: 13 residues.

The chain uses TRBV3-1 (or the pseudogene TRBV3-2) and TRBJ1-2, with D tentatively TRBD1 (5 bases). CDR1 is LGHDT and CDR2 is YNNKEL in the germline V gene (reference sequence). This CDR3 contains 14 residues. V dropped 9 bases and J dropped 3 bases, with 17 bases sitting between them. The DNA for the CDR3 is TGTGCCAGTACGCTCGGGGGAGGGGACTATGGCTACACCTTC. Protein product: CASTLGGGDYGYTF.

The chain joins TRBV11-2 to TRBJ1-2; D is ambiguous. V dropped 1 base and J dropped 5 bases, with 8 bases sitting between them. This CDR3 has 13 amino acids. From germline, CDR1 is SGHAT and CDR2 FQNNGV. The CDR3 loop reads CASSLGGSYGYTF. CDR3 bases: TGTGCCAGCAGCTTAGGCGGGAGTTATGGCTACACCTTC.

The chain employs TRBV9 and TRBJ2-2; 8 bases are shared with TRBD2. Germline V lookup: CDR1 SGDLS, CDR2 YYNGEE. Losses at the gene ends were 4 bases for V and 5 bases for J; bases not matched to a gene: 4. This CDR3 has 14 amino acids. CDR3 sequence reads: CASSPGLETGELFF. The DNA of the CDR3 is TGTGCCAGCAGCCCGGGACTAGAAACCGGGGAGCTGTTTTTT.

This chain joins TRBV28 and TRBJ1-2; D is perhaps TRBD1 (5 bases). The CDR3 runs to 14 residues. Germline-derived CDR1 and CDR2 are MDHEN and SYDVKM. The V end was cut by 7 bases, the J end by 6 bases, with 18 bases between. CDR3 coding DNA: TGTGCCAGCATGTCTCGCGGGGACTATAATGGCTACACCTTC. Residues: CASMSRGDYNGYTF.

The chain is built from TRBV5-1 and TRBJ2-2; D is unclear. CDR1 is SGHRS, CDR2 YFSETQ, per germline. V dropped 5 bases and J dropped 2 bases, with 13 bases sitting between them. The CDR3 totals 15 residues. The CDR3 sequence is CASSSGSFNTGELFF. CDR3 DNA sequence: TGCGCCAGCAGTTCCGGGTCGTTCAACACCGGGGAGCTGTTTTTT.

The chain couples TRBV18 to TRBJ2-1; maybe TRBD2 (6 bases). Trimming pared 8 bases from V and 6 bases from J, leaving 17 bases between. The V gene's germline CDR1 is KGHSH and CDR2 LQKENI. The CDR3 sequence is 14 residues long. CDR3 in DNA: TGTGCCAGCCTTCAGAACCGGGAGACCAATGAGCAGTTCTTC. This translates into CASLQNRETNEQFF.

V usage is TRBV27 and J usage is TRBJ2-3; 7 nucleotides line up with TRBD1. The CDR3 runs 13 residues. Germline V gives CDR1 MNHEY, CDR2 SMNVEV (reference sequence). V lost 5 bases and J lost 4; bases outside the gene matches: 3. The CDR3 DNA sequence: TGTGCCAGCAGTCCCGACAGGGCAGATACGCAGTATTTT. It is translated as CASSPDRADTQYF.

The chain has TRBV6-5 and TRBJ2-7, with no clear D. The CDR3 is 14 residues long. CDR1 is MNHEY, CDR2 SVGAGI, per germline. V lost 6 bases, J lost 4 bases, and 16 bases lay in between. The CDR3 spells CASSPAPSLYEQYF. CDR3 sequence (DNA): TGTGCCAGCAGCCCCGCCCCTTCCCTATACGAGCAGTACTTC.

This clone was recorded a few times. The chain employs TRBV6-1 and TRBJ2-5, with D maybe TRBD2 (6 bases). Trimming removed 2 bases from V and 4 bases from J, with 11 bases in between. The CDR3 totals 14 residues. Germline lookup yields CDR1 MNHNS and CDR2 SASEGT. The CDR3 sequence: CASSELTGRETQYF. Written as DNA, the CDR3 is TGTGCCAGCAGTGAACTTACCGGGAGAGAGACCCAGTACTTC.

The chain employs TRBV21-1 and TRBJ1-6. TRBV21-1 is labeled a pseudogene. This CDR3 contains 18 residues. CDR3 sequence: CASSKERGGCPENSPLHF. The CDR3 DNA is TGTGCCAGCAGCAAAGAGCGCGGAGGATGTCCGGAAAATTCACCCCTCCACTTT.

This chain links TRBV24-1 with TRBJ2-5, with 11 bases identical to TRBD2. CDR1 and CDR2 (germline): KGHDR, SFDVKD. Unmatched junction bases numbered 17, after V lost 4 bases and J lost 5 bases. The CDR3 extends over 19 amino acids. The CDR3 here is CATSDPTAGSGGARETQYF. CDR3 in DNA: TGTGCCACCAGTGACCCTACTGCGGGTAGCGGGGGGGCCAGGGAGACCCAGTACTTC.

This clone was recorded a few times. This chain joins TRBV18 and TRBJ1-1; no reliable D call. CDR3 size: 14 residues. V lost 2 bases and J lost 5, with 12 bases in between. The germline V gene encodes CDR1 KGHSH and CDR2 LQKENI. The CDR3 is CASSPGSARTEAFF. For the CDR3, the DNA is TGTGCCAGCTCACCAGGGAGCGCCAGGACTGAAGCTTTCTTT. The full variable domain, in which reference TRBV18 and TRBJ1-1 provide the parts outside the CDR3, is NAGVMQNPRHLVRRRGQEARLRCSPMKGHSHVYWYRQLPEEGLKFMVYLQKENIIDESGMPKERFSAEFPKEGPSILRIQQVVRGDSAAYFCASSPGSARTEAFFGQGTRLTVV.